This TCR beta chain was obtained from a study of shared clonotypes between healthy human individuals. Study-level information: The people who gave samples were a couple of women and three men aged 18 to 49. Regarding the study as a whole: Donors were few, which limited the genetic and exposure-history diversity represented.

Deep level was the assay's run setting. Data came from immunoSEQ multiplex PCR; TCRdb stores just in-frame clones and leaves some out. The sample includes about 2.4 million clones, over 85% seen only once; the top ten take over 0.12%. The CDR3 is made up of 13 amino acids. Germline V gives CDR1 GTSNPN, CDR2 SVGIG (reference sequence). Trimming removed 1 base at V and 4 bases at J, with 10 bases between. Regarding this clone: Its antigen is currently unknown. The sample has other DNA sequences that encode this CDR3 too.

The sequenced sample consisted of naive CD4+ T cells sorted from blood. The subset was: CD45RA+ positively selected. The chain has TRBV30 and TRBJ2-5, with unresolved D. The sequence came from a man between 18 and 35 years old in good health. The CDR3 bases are TGTGCCTGGAGTGGGGGTCTCGGAGAGACCCAGTACTTC. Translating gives CAWSGGLGETQYF. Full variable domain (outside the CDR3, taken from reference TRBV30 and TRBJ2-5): SQTIHQWPATLVQPVGSPLSLECTVEGTSNPNLYWYRQAAGRGLQLLFYSVGIGQISSEVPQNLSASRPQDRQFILSSKKLLLSDSGFYLCAWSGGLGETQYFGPGTRLLVL.